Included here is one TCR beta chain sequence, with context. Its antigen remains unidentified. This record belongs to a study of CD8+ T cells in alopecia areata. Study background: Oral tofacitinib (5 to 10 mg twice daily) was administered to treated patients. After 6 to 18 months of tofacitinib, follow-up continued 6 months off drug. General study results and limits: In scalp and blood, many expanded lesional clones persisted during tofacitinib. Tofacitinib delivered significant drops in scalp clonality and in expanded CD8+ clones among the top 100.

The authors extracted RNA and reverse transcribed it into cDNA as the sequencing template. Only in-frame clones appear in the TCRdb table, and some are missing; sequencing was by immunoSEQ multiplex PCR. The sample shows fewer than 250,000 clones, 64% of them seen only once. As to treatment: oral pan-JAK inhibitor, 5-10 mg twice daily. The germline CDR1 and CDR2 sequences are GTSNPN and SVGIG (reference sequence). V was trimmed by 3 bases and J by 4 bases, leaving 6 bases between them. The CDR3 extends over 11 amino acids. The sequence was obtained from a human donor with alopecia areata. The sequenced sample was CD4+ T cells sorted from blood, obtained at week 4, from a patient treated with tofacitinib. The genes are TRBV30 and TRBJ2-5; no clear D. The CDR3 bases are TGTGCCTGGAGCCTCGCAGAGACCCAGTACTTC. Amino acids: CAWSLAETQYF. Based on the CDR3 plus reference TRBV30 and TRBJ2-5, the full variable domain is SQTIHQWPATLVQPVGSPLSLECTVEGTSNPNLYWYRQAAGRGLQLLFYSVGIGQISSEVPQNLSASRPQDRQFILSSKKLLLSDSGFYLCAWSLAETQYFGPGTRLLVL.